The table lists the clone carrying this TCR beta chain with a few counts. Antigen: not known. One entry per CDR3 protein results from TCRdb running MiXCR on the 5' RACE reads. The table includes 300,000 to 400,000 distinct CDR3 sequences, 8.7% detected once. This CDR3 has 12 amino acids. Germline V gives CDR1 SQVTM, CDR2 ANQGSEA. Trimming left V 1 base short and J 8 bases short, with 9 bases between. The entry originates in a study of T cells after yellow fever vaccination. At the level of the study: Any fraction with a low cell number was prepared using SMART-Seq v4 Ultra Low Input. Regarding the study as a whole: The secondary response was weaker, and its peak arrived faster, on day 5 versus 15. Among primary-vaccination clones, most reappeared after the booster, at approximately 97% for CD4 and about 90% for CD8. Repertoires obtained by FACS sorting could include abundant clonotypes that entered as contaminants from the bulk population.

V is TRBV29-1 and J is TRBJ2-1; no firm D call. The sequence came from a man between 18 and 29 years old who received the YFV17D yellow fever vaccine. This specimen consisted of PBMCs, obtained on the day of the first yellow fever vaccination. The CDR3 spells CSVEVRVDEQFF. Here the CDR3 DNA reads TGCAGCGTTGAAGTTAGGGTTGATGAGCAGTTCTTC.